The 8 T cell receptor beta chains below all came from one sample that was sequenced in a study of blood T cell repertoires in COVID-19. Generated by immunoSEQ multiplex PCR, the TCRdb table keeps only in-frame clones and is missing some. This sample has 210,000 or so clones, with 87% found just once. Material for sequencing was peripheral blood. The receptors were sampled from a woman younger than 35 who had recovered from COVID-19.

The CDR3 protein is CASSESRGSYEQYF. The CDR3 coding sequence is TGCGCCAGCAGTGAGTCCAGGGGGAGCTACGAGCAGTACTTC. The chain couples TRBV10-2 to TRBJ2-7; TRBD1 matches 7 bases. Germline-derived CDR1 and CDR2 are WSHSY and SAAADI. The V segment lost 0 bases and the J segment 3 bases; nucleotides outside the gene matches: 2. This CDR3 spans 14 amino acids.

CDR3 amino acids: CSGRGQGVFDEKLFF. DNA of the CDR3: TGCAGCGGCAGGGGACAGGGGGTGTTTGATGAAAAACTGTTTTTT. The chain joins TRBV29-1 to TRBJ1-4; 11 bases fit TRBD1. After removal of 7 bases from V and 6 bases from J, the junction contained 10 bases not matched to a gene. CDR1 is SQVTM, CDR2 ANQGSEA, per germline. This CDR3 is built from 15 residues.

The CDR3 region has the DNA TGTGCCAGCAGTTCAGGGGCCAAAAACATTCAGTACTTC. It specifies CASSSGAKNIQYF. The V and J genes are TRBV27 and TRBJ2-4; D possibly corresponds to TRBD1 (5 bases). The CDR3 loop spans 13 amino acids. Per the germline V gene, CDR1 is MNHEY and CDR2 is SMNVEV (reference sequence). V was pared by 4 bases and J by 1 base, with 5 bases between.

The chain couples TRBV2 to TRBJ1-2; 10 bases are shared with TRBD1. The CDR3 loop spans 13 amino acids. Per germline, CDR1 SNHLY and CDR2 FYNNEI. V lost 10 bases and J lost 7; bases outside the gene matches: 9. For the CDR3, the DNA is TGTGCCACCCCGACAGGGGGCTCGTCTGGCTACACCTTC. Residues: CATPTGGSSGYTF.

V usage is TRBV6-6 and J usage is TRBJ2-3, with 10 positions matching TRBD2. There are 18 residues in the CDR3. J was trimmed by 0 bases and V by 5 bases; bases with no gene match: 11. Germline V CDR1 and CDR2: MNHNY, SVGAGI (reference sequence). The CDR3 DNA reads TGTGCCAGCAGTCCGCTATGGACTAGCGGAGCTAGCACAGATACGCAGTATTTT. This codes for CASSPLWTSGASTDTQYF.

This clone was detected only once. The genes are TRBV27 and TRBJ1-5; no clear D. Germline CDR1 is MNHEY and CDR2 is SMNVEV (reference sequence). V lost 5 bases and J 2 bases, leaving 7 bases between the germline ends. This CDR3 comprises 13 residues. The CDR3 region has the DNA TGTGCCAGCAGTAGCATGGGCAATCAGCCCCAGCATTTT. Protein product: CASSSMGNQPQHF.

The V gene is TRBV7-6, the J gene TRBJ2-5; a possible D gene is TRBD2 (5 bases). Per the germline V gene, CDR1 is SGHVS and CDR2 is FNYEAQ. CDR3 length equals 15 residues. The germline V and J ends were trimmed by 5 bases and 2 bases, with 15 bases remaining between them. This CDR3 reads CASSLATRPQETQYF. CDR3 nucleotide sequence: TGTGCCAGCAGCCTTGCCACTAGACCGCAAGAGACCCAGTACTTC.

The sample holds one count of this clone. The V call is TRBV15, the J call TRBJ2-1; TRBD2 agrees at 7 bases. This CDR3 is built from 15 residues. Looked up from germline, CDR1 is LNHNV and CDR2 is YYDKDF (reference sequence). V trimming: 5 bases; J trimming: 1 base; junction bases outside the gene matches: 5. DNA for the CDR3: TGTGCCACCAGCTTCCGAGCGGGGTCCTACAATGAGCAGTTCTTC. The encoded protein is CATSFRAGSYNEQFF.